The 15 T cell receptor beta chains presented below share a single source sample, sequenced in a study of identical twins. TCRdb reprocessed the 5' RACE reads via MiXCR and lists one record per CDR3 protein. Of over 200,000 distinct CDR3 sequences listed, over 9.5% are singletons. The sample consisted of memory T cells sorted from blood. All receptors derive from a man in his fifties in good health.

The table lists this clonotype with a few counts. V and J are TRBV28 and TRBJ1-2, with a possible D match to TRBD1 (6 bases). The CDR3 totals 14 residues. V was trimmed by 3 bases and J by 4 bases, leaving 12 bases between them. Germline V gene data show CDR1 as MDHEN and CDR2 as SYDVKM. CDR3 DNA: TGTGCCAGCAGTTTTCACAGGGAGGTCTATGGCTACACCTTC. The encoded protein is CASSFHREVYGYTF.

The V call is TRBV11-3, the J call TRBJ2-6, with a weak D call TRBD2 (6 bases). The CDR3 is 16 amino acids. Germline V gene data show CDR1 as SGHNT and CDR2 as YENEEA. V gave up 5 bases and J gave up 0 bases, with 11 bases separating them. CDR3 sequence: CASSPGGLSGANVLTF. The CDR3 nucleotides read TGTGCCAGCAGCCCCGGGGGACTCTCTGGGGCCAACGTCCTGACTTTC.

This clonotype has just a few counts. This chain links TRBV7-2 with TRBJ2-3; 7 bases are shared with TRBD2. CDR1 is SGHTA, CDR2 FQGNSA, per germline. The V segment lost 5 bases and the J segment 3 bases; nucleotides outside the gene matches: 11. This CDR3 region has 16 residues. CDR3 sequence (DNA): TGTGCCAGCAGCCGTAAGAGCGGGATCGGTACAGATACGCAGTATTTT. This sequence encodes CASSRKSGIGTDTQYF. Drawing the rest from reference TRBV7-2 and TRBJ2-3, the complete variable domain is GAGVSQSPSNKVTEKGKDVELRCDPISGHTALYWYRQSLGQGLEFLIYFQGNSAPDKSGLPSDRFSAERTGGSVSTLTIQRTQQEDSAVYLCASSRKSGIGTDTQYFGPGTRLTVL.

This clonotype was counted ten times or more. This chain connects TRBV25-1 to TRBJ1-6, with TRBD1 matching 8 bases. The J segment lost 10 bases and the V segment lost 5 bases, leaving 13 bases of the junction unmatched. CDR1 is MGHDK, CDR2 SYGVNS, per germline. The CDR3 spans 16 residues. The CDR3, as DNA: TGTGCCAGCAGTAAAGCAGGGGGCGCCTTTACCTCACCCCTCCACTTT. Translation: CASSKAGGAFTSPLHF.

The sample holds a few counts of this clonotype. The chain joins TRBV29-1 to TRBJ2-3; 12 positions match TRBD1. V gave up 5 bases and J gave up 1 base; unmatched junction bases: 10. The CDR3 spans 17 residues. Germline V lookup: CDR1 SQVTM, CDR2 ANQGSEA. The CDR3 is CSVSGTGGGQGTDTQYF. The CDR3 DNA follows: TGCAGCGTTTCCGGGACAGGGGGCGGCCAGGGCACAGATACGCAGTATTTT.

This clonotype occurred a few times. The chain employs TRBV5-1 and TRBJ1-2; the D gene is possibly TRBD1 (5 bases). Germline V gene sequence: CDR1 SGHRS, CDR2 YFSETQ. The CDR3 length is 17 residues. With 7 bases removed from V and 4 bases from J, the gap between germline ends came to 26 bases. CDR3 coding DNA: TGCGCCAGCCGTATGGACGGGAGACAGAGAGAACCCTATGGCTACACCTTC. Encoded protein: CASRMDGRQREPYGYTF.

V is TRBV27 and J is TRBJ2-5; 11 positions agree with TRBD2. V lost 2 bases to trimming and J lost 2 bases; unmatched junction nucleotides: 4. This CDR3 spans 16 amino acids. CDR1 and CDR2 (germline): MNHEY, SMNVEV (reference sequence). The CDR3: CASSLLSGGEQETQYF. CDR3 sequence (DNA): TGTGCCAGCAGTTTACTTAGCGGGGGGGAGCAAGAGACCCAGTACTTC.

The V call is TRBV20-1, the J call TRBJ1-5; D not certain. V was clipped by 2 bases and J by 0 bases, with 11 bases between them. Germline V lookup: CDR1 DFQATT, CDR2 SNEGSKA (reference sequence). The CDR3 spans 15 residues. CDR3 nucleotides: TGCAGTGCTAGACTCGGGAGCGATAGCAATCAGCCCCAGCATTTT. It specifies CSARLGSDSNQPQHF.

CDR3 sequence: CASSLAGGRLGSGANVLTF. The CDR3 bases are TGTGCCAGCAGTTTAGCGGGGGGGCGTCTCGGCTCTGGGGCCAACGTCCTGACTTTC. J is TRBJ2-6 and V is TRBV27, with 9 positions matching TRBD2. Trimming removed 2 bases from V and 0 bases from J; junction bases left unmatched: 8. Germline V lookup: CDR1 MNHEY, CDR2 SMNVEV (reference sequence). This CDR3 is built from 19 residues.

In this sample, this clonotype turned up a few times. The chain is built from TRBV6-6 and TRBJ1-4; D may be TRBD1 (5 bases). From germline, CDR1 is MNHNY and CDR2 SVGAGI (reference sequence). The CDR3 is made up of 12 amino acids. Deletions cut 0 bases from V and 16 bases from J, with 12 bases between. As DNA, the CDR3 is TGTGCCAGCAGTTACTCTCAGGGAGATCCGTTTTTT. Encoded protein: CASSYSQGDPFF.

This clonotype was seen many times. This chain joins TRBV24-1 and TRBJ2-5; 12 bases map to TRBD2. Trimming removed 2 bases from V and 2 bases from J; junction bases left unmatched: 11. This CDR3 contains 19 residues. Germline loops: CDR1 KGHDR, CDR2 SFDVKD. The CDR3 sequence is CATSDSTSGSWSGQETQYF. The CDR3 DNA follows: TGTGCCACCAGTGATTCGACTAGCGGGAGTTGGAGTGGTCAAGAGACCCAGTACTTC.

This clonotype was recorded at least ten times. This chain joins TRBV5-1 and TRBJ1-1, with D uncertain. Per the germline V gene, CDR1 is SGHRS and CDR2 is YFSETQ. The CDR3 consists of 15 residues. The V end lost 4 bases, the J end lost 0 bases, and 13 bases lay between the germline ends. CDR3: CASSTLPTLNTEAFF. Written as DNA, the CDR3 is TGCGCCAGCAGCACCCTACCTACTCTGAACACTGAAGCTTTCTTT.

This clonotype was counted a few times. A much more abundant neighbour one base away suggests this may be a read error. The chain recombines TRBV5-6 with TRBJ2-3; 13 positions agree with TRBD2. CDR1 and CDR2 from the germline V gene are SGHDT and YYEEEE. J lost 6 bases, V lost 4 bases, and 5 bases had no gene match. This CDR3 has 15 amino acids. CDR3 coding DNA: TGTGCCAGCAGCCCCGGACTAGCGGGAGTGGATACGCAGTATTTT. Translating gives CASSPGLAGVDTQYF.

This clonotype appeared many times. This chain uses TRBV6-2 or TRBV6-3 with TRBJ2-7; D uncertain. Trimming cost V 6 bases and J 3 bases, with 15 bases left between them. This CDR3 has 14 amino acids. In germline, CDR1 is MNHEY, CDR2 SVGEGT. This chain's CDR3 is CASRVRRNYYEQYF. In DNA form, the CDR3 reads TGTGCCAGCAGGGTGAGACGGAACTACTACGAGCAGTACTTC.

This clonotype was recorded many times. The chain has TRBV12-3 or TRBV12-4 and TRBJ2-5; a possible D gene is TRBD2 (6 bases). V was clipped by 1 base and J by 2 bases, with 8 bases between them. The CDR3 runs 14 residues. CDR3 nucleotides: TGTGCCAGCAGTTTAGATGGAGGGCAAGAGACCCAGTACTTC. Its translation is CASSLDGGQETQYF.